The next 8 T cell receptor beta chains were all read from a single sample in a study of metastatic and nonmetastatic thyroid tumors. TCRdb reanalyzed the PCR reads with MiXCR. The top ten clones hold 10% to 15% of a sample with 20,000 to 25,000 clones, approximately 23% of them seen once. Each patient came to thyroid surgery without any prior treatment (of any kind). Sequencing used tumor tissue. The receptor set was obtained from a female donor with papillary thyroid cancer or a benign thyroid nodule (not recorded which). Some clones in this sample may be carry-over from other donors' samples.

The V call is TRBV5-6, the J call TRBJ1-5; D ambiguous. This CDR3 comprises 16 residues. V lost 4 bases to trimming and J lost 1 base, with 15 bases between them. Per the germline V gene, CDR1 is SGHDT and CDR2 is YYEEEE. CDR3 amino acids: CASSPSPIWSNQPQHF. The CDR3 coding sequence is TGTGCCAGCAGCCCCTCCCCGATATGGAGCAATCAGCCCCAGCATTTT.

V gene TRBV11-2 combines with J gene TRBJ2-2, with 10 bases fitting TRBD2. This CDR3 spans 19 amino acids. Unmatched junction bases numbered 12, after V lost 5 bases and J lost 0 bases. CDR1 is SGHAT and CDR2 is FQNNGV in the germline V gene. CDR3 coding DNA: TGTGCCAGCAGCCGTCCGGGACTAGCGTTTGACCCGAACACCGGGGAGCTGTTTTTT. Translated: CASSRPGLAFDPNTGELFF. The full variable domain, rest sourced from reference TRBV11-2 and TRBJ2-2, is EAGVAQSPRYKIIEKRQSVAFWCNPISGHATLYWYQQILGQGPKLLIQFQNNGVVDDSQLPKDRFSAERLKGVDSTLKIQPAKLEDSAVYLCASSRPGLAFDPNTGELFFGEGSRLTVL.

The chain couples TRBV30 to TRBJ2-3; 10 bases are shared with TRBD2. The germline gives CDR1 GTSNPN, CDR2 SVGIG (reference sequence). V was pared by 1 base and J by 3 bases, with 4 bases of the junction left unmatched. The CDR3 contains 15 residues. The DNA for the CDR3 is TGTGCCTGGAGTGCGCTAGCGGGAGTAACAGATACGCAGTATTTT. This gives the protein CAWSALAGVTDTQYF.

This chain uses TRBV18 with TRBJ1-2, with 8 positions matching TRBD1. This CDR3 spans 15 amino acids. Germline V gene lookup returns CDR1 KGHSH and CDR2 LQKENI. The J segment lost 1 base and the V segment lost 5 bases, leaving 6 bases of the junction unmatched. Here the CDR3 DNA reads TGTGCCAGCTCAACCGGGACAGGCCGTAACTATGGCTACACCTTC. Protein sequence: CASSTGTGRNYGYTF. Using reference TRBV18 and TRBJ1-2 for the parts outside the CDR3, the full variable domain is NAGVMQNPRHLVRRRGQEARLRCSPMKGHSHVYWYRQLPEEGLKFMVYLQKENIIDESGMPKERFSAEFPKEGPSILRIQQVVRGDSAAYFCASSTGTGRNYGYTFGSGTRLTVV.

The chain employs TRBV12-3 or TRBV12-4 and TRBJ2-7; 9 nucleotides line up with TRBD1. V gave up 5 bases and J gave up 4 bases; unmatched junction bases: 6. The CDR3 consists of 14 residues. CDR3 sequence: CASSTGTGKYEQYF. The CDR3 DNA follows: TGTGCCAGCAGTACCGGGACAGGGAAGTACGAGCAGTACTTC.

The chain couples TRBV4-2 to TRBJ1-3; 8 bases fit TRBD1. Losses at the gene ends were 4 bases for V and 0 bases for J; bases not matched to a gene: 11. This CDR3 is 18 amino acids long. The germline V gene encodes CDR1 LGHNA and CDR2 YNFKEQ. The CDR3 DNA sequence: TGTGCCAGCAGCCGACAGGGGCAGGGCCCCTACTCTGGAAACACCATATATTTT. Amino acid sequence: CASSRQGQGPYSGNTIYF.

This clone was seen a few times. The CDR3 coding sequence is TGTGCCAGCAGCCCTACGGGACGGGAGGGCCGGTACGAGCAGTACTTC. It encodes CASSPTGREGRYEQYF. The chain recombines TRBV4-2 with TRBJ2-7; the match to TRBD2 covers 8 bases. The V segment lost 4 bases and the J segment 4 bases; nucleotides outside the gene matches: 12. The germline CDR1 and CDR2 sequences are LGHNA and YNFKEQ. The CDR3 totals 16 residues.

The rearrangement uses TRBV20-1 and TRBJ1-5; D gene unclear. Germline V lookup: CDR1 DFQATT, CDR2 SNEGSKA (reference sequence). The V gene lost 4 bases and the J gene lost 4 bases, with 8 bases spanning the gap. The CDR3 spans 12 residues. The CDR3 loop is CSAILQNQPQHF. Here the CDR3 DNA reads TGCAGTGCTATTTTACAGAATCAGCCCCAGCATTTT.